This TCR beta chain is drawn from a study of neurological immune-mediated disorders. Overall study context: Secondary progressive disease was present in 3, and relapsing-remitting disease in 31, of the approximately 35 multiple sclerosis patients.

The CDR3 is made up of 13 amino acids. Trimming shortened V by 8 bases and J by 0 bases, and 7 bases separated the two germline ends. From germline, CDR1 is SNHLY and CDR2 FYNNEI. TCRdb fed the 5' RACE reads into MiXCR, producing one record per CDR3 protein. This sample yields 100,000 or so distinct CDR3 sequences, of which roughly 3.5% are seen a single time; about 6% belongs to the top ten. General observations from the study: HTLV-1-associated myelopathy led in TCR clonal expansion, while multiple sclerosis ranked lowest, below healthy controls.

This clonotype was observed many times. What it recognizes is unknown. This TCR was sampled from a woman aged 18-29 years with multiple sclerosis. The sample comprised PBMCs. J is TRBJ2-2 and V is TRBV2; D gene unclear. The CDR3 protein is CASLPSNTGELFF. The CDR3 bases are TGTGCCAGCCTGCCGTCGAACACCGGGGAGCTGTTTTTT.